Below are 6 T cell receptor beta chains sequenced from a single sample in a study of blood T cell repertoires in COVID-19. Measured with immunoSEQ multiplex PCR; TCRdb has only the in-frame clones, and not every one. The table has 300,000 to 350,000 clones, roughly 90% seen once. Sequences were obtained from peripheral blood. The receptors shown here come from a woman aged 65 to 85 with COVID-19, enrolled during active disease.

The chain employs TRBV7-9 and TRBJ2-5, with 9 bases identical to TRBD2. CDR3 length: 18 residues. Germline assignment: CDR1 SEHNR and CDR2 FQNEAQ (reference sequence). V dropped 5 bases and J dropped 5; count of bases not matched to a gene: 18. DNA for the CDR3: TGTGCCAGCAGCCCTTTAAAACGAGGACTAGCGCTAGTGGAGACCCAGTACTTC. This codes for CASSPLKRGLALVETQYF.

The V call is TRBV6-5, the J call TRBJ1-2, with D unclear. The V end was cut by 7 bases, the J end by 2 bases, with 11 bases between. Germline CDR1 and CDR2: MNHEY and SVGAGI. The CDR3 spans 13 residues. This CDR3 is CASTETGNYGYTF. In DNA, the CDR3 is TGTGCCAGCACAGAGACGGGGAACTATGGCTACACCTTC.

The genes are TRBV5-6 and TRBJ1-5, with D unclear. Germline V gene data show CDR1 as SGHDT and CDR2 as YYEEEE. Trimming left V 4 bases short and J 1 base short, with 9 bases between. The CDR3 covers 14 residues. The CDR3, as DNA: TGTGCCAGCAGCCCTTACACGAGCAATCAGCCCCAGCATTTT. Amino acid sequence: CASSPYTSNQPQHF. The full variable domain, completed using reference TRBV5-6 and TRBJ1-5, is DAGVTQSPTHLIKTRGQQVTLRCSPKSGHDTVSWYQQALGQGPQFIFQYYEEEERQRGNFPDRFSGHQFPNYSSELNVNALLLGDSALYLCASSPYTSNQPQHFGDGTRLSIL.

The chain couples TRBV27 to TRBJ1-5; 9 nucleotides align to TRBD1. Germline trimming cut 6 bases from V and 7 bases from J; bases unmatched to any gene: 22. This CDR3 is 19 amino acids long. Germline CDR1 is MNHEY and CDR2 is SMNVEV (reference sequence). CDR3 residues: CASSPFPGQGFLGDQPQHF. Written as DNA, the CDR3 is TGTGCCAGCAGCCCATTTCCGGGACAGGGATTCTTGGGCGACCAGCCCCAGCATTTT.

J is TRBJ1-5 and V is TRBV5-6; unclear D gene. The CDR3 is made up of 15 amino acids. Germline V gene lookup returns CDR1 SGHDT and CDR2 YYEEEE. V lost 2 bases, J lost 2 bases, and 11 bases lay in between. For the CDR3, the DNA is TGTGCCAGCAGCTTTGTACAGAAGGGCAATCAGCCCCAGCATTTT. It translates to CASSFVQKGNQPQHF.

V usage is TRBV19 and J usage is TRBJ2-7; D possibly corresponds to TRBD1 (6 bases). Germline V gene lookup returns CDR1 LNHDA and CDR2 SQIVND (reference sequence). The CDR3 extends over 14 amino acids. Trimming took 3 bases from V and 3 from J, leaving 12 bases between them. CDR3 sequence: CASSIWGQHYEQYF. For the CDR3, the DNA is TGTGCCAGTAGTATTTGGGGGCAGCACTACGAGCAGTACTTC. Full variable domain (remainder filled in from reference TRBV19 and TRBJ2-7): DGGITQSPKYLFRKEGQNVTLSCEQNLNHDAMYWYRQDPGQGLRLIYYSQIVNDFQKGDIAEGYSVSREKKESFPLTVTSAQKNPTAFYLCASSIWGQHYEQYFGPGTRLTVT.